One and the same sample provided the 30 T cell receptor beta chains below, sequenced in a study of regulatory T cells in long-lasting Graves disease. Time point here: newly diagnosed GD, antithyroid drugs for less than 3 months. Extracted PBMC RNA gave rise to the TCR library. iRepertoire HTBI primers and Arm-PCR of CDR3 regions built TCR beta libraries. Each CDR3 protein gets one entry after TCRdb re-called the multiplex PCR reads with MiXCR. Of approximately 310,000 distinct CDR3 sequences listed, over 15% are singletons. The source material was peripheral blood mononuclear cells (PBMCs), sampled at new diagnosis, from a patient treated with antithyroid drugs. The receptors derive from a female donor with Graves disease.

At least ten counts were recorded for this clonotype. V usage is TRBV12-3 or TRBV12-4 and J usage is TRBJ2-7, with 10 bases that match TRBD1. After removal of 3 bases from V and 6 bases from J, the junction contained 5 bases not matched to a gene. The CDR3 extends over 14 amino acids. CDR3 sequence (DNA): TGTGCCAGCAGTTTCCAGACAGGGGGCGGCGAGCAGTACTTC. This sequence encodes CASSFQTGGGEQYF.

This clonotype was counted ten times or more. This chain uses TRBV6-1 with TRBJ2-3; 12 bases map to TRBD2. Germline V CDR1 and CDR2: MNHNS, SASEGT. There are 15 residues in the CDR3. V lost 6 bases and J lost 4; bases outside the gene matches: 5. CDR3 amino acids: CASRLLAGGSDTQYF. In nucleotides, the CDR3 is TGTGCCAGCAGACTACTAGCGGGAGGCTCAGATACGCAGTATTTT.

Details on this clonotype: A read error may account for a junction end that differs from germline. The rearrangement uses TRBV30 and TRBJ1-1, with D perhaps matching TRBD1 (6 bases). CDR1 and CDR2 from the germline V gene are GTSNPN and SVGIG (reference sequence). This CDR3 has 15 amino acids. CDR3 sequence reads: CAWTRRQAVNTEASF. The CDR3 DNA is TGTGCCTGGACACGTCGACAGGCAGTGAACACTGAAGCTTCCTTT.

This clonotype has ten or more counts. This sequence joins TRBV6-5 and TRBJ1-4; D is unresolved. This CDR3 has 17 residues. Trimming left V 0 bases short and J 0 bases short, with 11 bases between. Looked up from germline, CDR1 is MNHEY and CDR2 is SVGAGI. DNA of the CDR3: TGTGCCAGCAGTTACTCAACCCCCGAAGCAACTAATGAAAAACTGTTTTTT. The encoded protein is CASSYSTPEATNEKLFF.

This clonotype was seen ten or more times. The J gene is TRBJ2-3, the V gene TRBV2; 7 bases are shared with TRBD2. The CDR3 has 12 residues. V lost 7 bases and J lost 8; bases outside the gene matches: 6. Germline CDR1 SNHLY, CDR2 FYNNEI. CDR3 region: CASTGEGGTQYF. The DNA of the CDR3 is TGTGCCAGCACGGGGGAGGGTGGTACGCAGTATTTT.

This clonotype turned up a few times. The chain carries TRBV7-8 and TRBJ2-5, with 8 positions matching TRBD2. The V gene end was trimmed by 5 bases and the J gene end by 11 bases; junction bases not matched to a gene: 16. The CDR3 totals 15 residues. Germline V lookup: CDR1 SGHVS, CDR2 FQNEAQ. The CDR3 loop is CASSPPGLERRWQYF. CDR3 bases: TGTGCCAGCAGCCCGCCGGGACTAGAAAGGAGATGGCAGTACTTC.

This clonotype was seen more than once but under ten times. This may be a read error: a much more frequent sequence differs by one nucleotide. DNA of the CDR3: TGTGCCAGCAGTGCCGGGGACCTAGCGCAGTATTTT. Protein product: CASSAGDLAQYF. The V call is TRBV12-3 or TRBV12-4, the J call TRBJ2-1, with D possibly being TRBD1 or TRBD2 (5 bases each). The closer fit of TRBJ2-3 to the DNA end suggests the J call may be wrong. The CDR3 covers 12 residues.

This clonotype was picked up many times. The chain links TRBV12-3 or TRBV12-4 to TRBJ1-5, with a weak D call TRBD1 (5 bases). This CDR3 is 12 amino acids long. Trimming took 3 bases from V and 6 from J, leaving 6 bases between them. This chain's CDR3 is CASSFGAQPQHF. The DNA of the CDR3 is TGTGCCAGCAGTTTTGGGGCTCAGCCCCAGCATTTT.

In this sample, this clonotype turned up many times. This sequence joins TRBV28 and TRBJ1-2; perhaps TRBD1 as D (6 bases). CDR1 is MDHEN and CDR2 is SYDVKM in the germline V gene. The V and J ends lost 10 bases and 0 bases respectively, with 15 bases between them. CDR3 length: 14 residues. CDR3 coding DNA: TGTGCCACCAGCTTGGGGGCTACTAACTATGGCTACACCTTC. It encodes CATSLGATNYGYTF.

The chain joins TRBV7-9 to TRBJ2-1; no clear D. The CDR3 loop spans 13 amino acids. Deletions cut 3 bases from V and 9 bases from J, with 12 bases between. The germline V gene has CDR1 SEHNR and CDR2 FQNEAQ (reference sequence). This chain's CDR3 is CASSFDAEIEQFF. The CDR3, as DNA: TGTGCCAGCAGCTTCGACGCGGAGATTGAGCAGTTCTTC. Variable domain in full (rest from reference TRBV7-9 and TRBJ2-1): DTGVSQNPRHKITKRGQNVTFRCDPISEHNRLYWYRQTLGQGPEFLTYFQNEAQLEKSRLLSDRFSAERPKGSFSTLEIQRTEQGDSAMYLCASSFDAEIEQFFGPGTRLTVL.

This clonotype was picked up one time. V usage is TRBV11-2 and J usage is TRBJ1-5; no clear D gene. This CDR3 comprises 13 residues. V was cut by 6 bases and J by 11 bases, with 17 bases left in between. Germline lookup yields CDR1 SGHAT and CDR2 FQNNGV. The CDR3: CASSTGPTVSQHF. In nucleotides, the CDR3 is TGTGCCAGCAGTACCGGGCCGACCGTATCCCAGCATTTT.

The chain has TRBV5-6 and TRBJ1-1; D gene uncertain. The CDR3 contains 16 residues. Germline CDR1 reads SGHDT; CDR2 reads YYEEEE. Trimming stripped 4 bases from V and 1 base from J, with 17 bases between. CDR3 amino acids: CASSPLQRLRNTEAFF. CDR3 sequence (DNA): TGTGCCAGCAGCCCATTACAGCGTCTGAGGAACACTGAAGCTTTCTTT.

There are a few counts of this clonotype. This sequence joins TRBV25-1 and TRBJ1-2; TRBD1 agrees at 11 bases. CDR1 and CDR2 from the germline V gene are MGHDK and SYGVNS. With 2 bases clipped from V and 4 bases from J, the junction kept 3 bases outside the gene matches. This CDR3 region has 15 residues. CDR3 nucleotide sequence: TGTGCCAGCAGTGAAGGGACAGGGGGTATCTATGGCTACACCTTC. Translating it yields CASSEGTGGIYGYTF.

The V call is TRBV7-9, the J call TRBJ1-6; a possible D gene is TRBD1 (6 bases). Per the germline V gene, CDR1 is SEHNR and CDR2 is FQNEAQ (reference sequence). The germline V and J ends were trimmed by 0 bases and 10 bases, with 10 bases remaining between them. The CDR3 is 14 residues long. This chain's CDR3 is CASSLAGGRSPLHF. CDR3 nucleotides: TGTGCCAGCAGCTTAGCGGGGGGCAGGTCACCCCTCCACTTT.

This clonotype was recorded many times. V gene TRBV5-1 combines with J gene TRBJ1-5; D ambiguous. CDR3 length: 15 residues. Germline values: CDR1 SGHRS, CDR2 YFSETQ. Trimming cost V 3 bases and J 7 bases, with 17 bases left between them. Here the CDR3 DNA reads TGCGCCAGCAGCTCCGACCCAGGCCTGGGGCAGCCCCAGCATTTT. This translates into CASSSDPGLGQPQHF.

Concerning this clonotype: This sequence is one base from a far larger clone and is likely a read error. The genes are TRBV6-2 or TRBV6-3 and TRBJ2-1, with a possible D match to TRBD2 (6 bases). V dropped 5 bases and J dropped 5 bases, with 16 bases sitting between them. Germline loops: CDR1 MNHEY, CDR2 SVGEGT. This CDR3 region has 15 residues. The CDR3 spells CASSERQEGHNEQFF. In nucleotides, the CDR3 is TGTGCCAGCAGTGAGAGGCAGGAGGGTCACAATGAGCAGTTCTTC.

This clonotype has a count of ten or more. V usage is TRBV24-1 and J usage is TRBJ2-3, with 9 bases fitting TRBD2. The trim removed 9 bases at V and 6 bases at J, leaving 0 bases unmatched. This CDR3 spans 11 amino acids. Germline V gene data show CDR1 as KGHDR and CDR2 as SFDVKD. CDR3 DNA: TGTGCCACCGGACTAGCGGATACGCAGTATTTT. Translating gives CATGLADTQYF.

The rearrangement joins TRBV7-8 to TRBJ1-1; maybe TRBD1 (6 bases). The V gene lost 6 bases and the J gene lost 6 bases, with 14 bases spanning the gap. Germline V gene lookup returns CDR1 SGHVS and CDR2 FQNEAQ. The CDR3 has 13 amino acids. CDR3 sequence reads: CASSLRGASEAFF. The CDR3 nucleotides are TGTGCCAGCAGTCTCAGGGGAGCTTCTGAAGCTTTCTTT.

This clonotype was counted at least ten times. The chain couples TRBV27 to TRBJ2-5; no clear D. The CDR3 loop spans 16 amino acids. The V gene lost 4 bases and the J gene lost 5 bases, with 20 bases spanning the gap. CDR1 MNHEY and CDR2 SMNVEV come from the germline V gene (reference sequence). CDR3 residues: CASSSRVEIGWETQYF. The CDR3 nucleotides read TGTGCCAGCAGTTCTAGGGTAGAAATCGGGTGGGAGACCCAGTACTTC.

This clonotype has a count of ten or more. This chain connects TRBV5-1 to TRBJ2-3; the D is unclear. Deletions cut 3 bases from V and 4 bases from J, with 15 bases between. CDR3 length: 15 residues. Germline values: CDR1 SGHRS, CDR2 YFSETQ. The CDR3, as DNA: TGCGCCAGCAGCTCATCTCCCCGACCGTCAGATACGCAGTATTTT. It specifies CASSSSPRPSDTQYF.

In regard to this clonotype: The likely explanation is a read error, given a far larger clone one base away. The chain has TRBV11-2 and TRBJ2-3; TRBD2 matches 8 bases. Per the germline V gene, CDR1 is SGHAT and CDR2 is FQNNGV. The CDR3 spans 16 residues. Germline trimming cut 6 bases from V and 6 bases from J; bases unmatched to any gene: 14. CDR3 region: CASRLLAGGMADTQYF. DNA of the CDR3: TGTGCCAGCAGATTGTTGGCGGGAGGAATGGCGGATACGCAGTATTTT.

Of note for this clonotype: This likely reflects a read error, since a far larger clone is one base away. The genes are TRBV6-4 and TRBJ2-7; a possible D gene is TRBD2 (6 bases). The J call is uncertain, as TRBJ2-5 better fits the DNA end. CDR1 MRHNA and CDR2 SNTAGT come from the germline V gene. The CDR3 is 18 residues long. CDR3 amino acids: CASSELLARGAQRETQYF. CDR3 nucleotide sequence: TGTGCCAGCAGTGAGCTCCTAGCGAGAGGGGCCCAACGAGAGACCCAGTACTTC.

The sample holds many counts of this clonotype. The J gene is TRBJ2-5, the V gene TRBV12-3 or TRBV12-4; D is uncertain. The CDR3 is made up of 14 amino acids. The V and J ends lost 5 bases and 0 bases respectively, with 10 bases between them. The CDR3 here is CASSHEEYQETQYF. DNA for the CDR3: TGTGCCAGCAGTCATGAGGAGTACCAAGAGACCCAGTACTTC.

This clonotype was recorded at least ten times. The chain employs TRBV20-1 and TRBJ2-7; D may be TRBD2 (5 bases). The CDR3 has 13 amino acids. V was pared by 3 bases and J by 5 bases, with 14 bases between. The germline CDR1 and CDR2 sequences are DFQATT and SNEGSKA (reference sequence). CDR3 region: CSARDGGLDEQYF. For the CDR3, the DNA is TGCAGTGCTAGGGATGGCGGGCTCGACGAGCAGTACTTC.

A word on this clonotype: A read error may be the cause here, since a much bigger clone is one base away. The CDR3 loop reads CASGLDLAGEKLFF. The CDR3 region has the DNA TGTGCCAGCGGCTTAGATCTTGCCGGAGAAAAACTGTTTTTT. This rearrangement joins TRBV11-3 to TRBJ1-4; no reliable D call. This CDR3 is 14 amino acids long. CDR1 and CDR2 from the germline V gene are SGHNT and YENEEA.

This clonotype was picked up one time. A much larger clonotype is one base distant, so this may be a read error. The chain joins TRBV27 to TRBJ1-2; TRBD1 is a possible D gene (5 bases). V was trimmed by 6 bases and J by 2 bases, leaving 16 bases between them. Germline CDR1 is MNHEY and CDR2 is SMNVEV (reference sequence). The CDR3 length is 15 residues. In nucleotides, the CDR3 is TGTGCCAGCAGCTCGGGGGTTTCCGTAAACTATGGCTACACCTTC. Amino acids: CASSSGVSVNYGYTF.

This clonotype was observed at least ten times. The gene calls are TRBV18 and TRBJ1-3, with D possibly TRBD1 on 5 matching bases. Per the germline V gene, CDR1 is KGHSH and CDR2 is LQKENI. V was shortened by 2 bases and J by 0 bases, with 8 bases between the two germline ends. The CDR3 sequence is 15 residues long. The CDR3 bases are TGTGCCAGCTCACCAATAGGGGTCTCTGGAAACACCATATATTTT. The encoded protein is CASSPIGVSGNTIYF.

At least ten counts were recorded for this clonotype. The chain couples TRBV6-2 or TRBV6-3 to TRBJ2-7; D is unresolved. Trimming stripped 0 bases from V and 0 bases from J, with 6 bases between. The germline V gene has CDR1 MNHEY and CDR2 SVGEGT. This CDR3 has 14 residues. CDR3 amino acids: CASSYSAVSYEQYF. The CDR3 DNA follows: TGTGCCAGCAGTTACTCGGCGGTCTCCTACGAGCAGTACTTC.

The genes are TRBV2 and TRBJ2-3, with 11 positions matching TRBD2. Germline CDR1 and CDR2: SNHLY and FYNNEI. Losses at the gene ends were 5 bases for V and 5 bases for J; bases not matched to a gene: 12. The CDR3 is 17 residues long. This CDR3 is CASSPLWLAGGKDTQYF. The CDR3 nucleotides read TGTGCCAGCAGTCCCCTATGGCTAGCGGGAGGTAAAGATACGCAGTATTTT.

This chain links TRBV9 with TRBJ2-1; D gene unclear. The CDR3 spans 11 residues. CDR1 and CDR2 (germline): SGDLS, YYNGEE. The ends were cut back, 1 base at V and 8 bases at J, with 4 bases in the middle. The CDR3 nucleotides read TGTGCCAGCAGCGTACGGGATGAGCAGTTCTTC. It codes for CASSVRDEQFF.